The 19 T cell receptor beta chains below were found in one sample sequenced in a study of shared clonotypes between healthy human individuals. Produced via immunoSEQ multiplex PCR; TCRdb's table is partial and in-frame only. The sample carries approximately 720,000 clones, about three quarters recorded once. The sample was memory CD4+ T cells sorted from blood. Specified subset: CD45RA-negative fraction. These receptors originate from a woman in her twenties or thirties in good health.

The chain carries TRBV19 and TRBJ2-4, with TRBD2 matching 10 bases. Germline loops: CDR1 LNHDA, CDR2 SQIVND (reference sequence). The CDR3 is 16 amino acids. The V segment lost 3 bases and the J segment 6 bases; nucleotides outside the gene matches: 8. The CDR3 bases are TGTGCCAGTAGTATTCTAGCGGGAGATTCCGGAAACATTCAGTACTTC. This translates into CASSILAGDSGNIQYF.

This clone was recorded a few times. This chain joins TRBV18 and TRBJ2-5; D not certain. Germline loops: CDR1 KGHSH, CDR2 LQKENI. V was pared by 11 bases and J by 4 bases, with 17 bases between. CDR3 length: 13 residues. The CDR3 region has the DNA TGTGCCGGTACACGGAGTAGAGGAGAGACCCAGTACTTC. It specifies CAGTRSRGETQYF.

A few counts support this clone. V is TRBV4-1 and J is TRBJ2-7, with TRBD1 as a possible D gene (6 bases). The CDR3 loop spans 15 amino acids. Trimming stripped 1 base from V and 4 bases from J, with 14 bases between. CDR1 and CDR2 from the germline V gene are MGHRA and YSYEKL. The CDR3 DNA sequence: TGCGCCAGCAGCCAAGTGCCGGGGCAGGGGTACGAGCAGTACTTC. Protein: CASSQVPGQGYEQYF.

The rearrangement uses TRBV10-3 and TRBJ2-7; 11 bases line up with TRBD1. This CDR3 region has 12 residues. In germline, CDR1 is ENHRY, CDR2 SYGVKD. The trim removed 9 bases at V and 6 bases at J, leaving 4 bases unmatched. The CDR3: CAIGQGAGEQYF. The CDR3 nucleotides are TGTGCCATAGGACAGGGGGCCGGCGAGCAGTACTTC.

The J gene is TRBJ2-7, the V gene TRBV6-6; 9 nucleotides agree with TRBD1. This CDR3 spans 14 amino acids. V lost 5 bases, J lost 4 bases, and 6 bases stayed unmatched. CDR1 and CDR2 from the germline V gene are MNHNY and SVGAGI (reference sequence). The CDR3 protein is CASSPQGTGYEQYF. For the CDR3, the DNA is TGTGCCAGCAGTCCTCAGGGGACAGGGTACGAGCAGTACTTC.

The CDR3 sequence is CASSLLEEWRSTDTQYF. The CDR3 DNA reads TGTGCCAGCAGTTTACTGGAGGAGTGGCGGAGCACAGATACGCAGTATTTT. The chain is built from TRBV28 and TRBJ2-3, with D maybe TRBD2 (5 bases). Germline values: CDR1 MDHEN, CDR2 SYDVKM. Trimming left V 2 bases short and J 0 bases short, with 15 bases between. CDR3 length: 17 residues.

This chain links TRBV30 with TRBJ1-5; D may be TRBD1 (6 bases). This CDR3 has 16 residues. Germline V gives CDR1 GTSNPN, CDR2 SVGIG (reference sequence). Trimming left V 0 bases short and J 0 bases short, with 12 bases between. The CDR3 bases are TGTGCCTGGAGTGTACGGGGGCAGTTTAGCAATCAGCCCCAGCATTTT. It specifies CAWSVRGQFSNQPQHF. The full variable domain, its missing parts supplied by reference TRBV30 and TRBJ1-5, is SQTIHQWPATLVQPVGSPLSLECTVEGTSNPNLYWYRQAAGRGLQLLFYSVGIGQISSEVPQNLSASRPQDRQFILSSKKLLLSDSGFYLCAWSVRGQFSNQPQHFGDGTRLSIL.

This sequence joins TRBV27 and TRBJ2-1; 9 bases map to TRBD2. The CDR3 covers 15 residues. The V gene end was trimmed by 2 bases and the J gene end by 10 bases; junction bases not matched to a gene: 9. Germline CDR1 is MNHEY and CDR2 is SMNVEV (reference sequence). CDR3 amino acids: CASSLRASGIGEQFF. CDR3 in DNA: TGTGCCAGCAGTTTAAGGGCTAGCGGGATAGGCGAGCAGTTCTTC.

The rearrangement links TRBV5-8 to TRBJ2-5; TRBD2 matches 8 bases. The CDR3 has 16 amino acids. Germline CDR1 reads SGHTS; CDR2 reads YDEGEE. The J segment lost 7 bases and the V segment lost 4 bases, leaving 15 bases of the junction unmatched. CDR3 sequence: CASSQTLAGLAGTQYF. DNA of the CDR3: TGTGCCAGCAGCCAAACTTTAGCGGGATTGGCCGGGACCCAGTACTTC.

V usage is TRBV11-2 and J usage is TRBJ2-1; 9 nucleotides agree with TRBD2. Germline-derived CDR1 and CDR2 are SGHAT and FQNNGV. Trimming at V came to 4 bases and at J to 7 bases, leaving 14 bases not matched to a gene. This CDR3 comprises 17 residues. The CDR3 here is CASSSVAGVIVGNEQFF. The CDR3 DNA reads TGTGCCAGCAGCTCCGTAGCGGGAGTAATTGTCGGTAATGAGCAGTTCTTC.

Only a few counts were recorded for this clone. V is TRBV6-5 and J is TRBJ1-2; no definite D call. Per germline, CDR1 MNHEY and CDR2 SVGAGI. This CDR3 spans 13 amino acids. V was clipped by 2 bases and J by 2 bases, with 6 bases between them. For the CDR3, the DNA is TGTGCCAGCAGTTACCGTCAAAACTATGGCTACACCTTC. Translated: CASSYRQNYGYTF.

The V gene is TRBV19, the J gene TRBJ2-7; tentative D call: TRBD1 (6 bases). This CDR3 has 14 residues. Trimming took off 4 bases at V and 0 bases at J, with 10 bases between the two ends. Germline assignment: CDR1 LNHDA and CDR2 SQIVND (reference sequence). The CDR3 nucleotides are TGTGCCAGTAGTACCTGGGACAACTCCTACGAGCAGTACTTC. Its translation: CASSTWDNSYEQYF.

This clone came up many times. The chain combines TRBV5-1 with TRBJ2-5, with 7 bases fitting TRBD1. The germline V gene has CDR1 SGHRS and CDR2 YFSETQ. This CDR3 comprises 15 residues. V lost 0 bases to trimming and J lost 1 base; unmatched junction nucleotides: 3. The chain's CDR3 is CASSLAPGGQETQYF. In DNA form, the CDR3 reads TGCGCCAGCAGCTTGGCCCCAGGGGGCCAAGAGACCCAGTACTTC.

Turning to this clone: A much larger clone lies a single base off, so this may be a read error. This chain connects TRBV7-9 to TRBJ2-6; D is uncertain. From germline, CDR1 is SEHNR and CDR2 FQNEAQ (reference sequence). This CDR3 is built from 15 residues. V was pared by 1 base and J by 0 bases, with 4 bases between. Written as DNA, the CDR3 is TGTGCCAGCAGCTTAGGGAGCTCTGGGGCCAACGTCCTGACTTTC. It yields the protein CASSLGSSGANVLTF.

V is TRBV28 and J is TRBJ1-5, with TRBD1 as a possible D gene (5 bases). The CDR3 loop spans 18 amino acids. Between the trimmed V and J ends, which lost 6 bases and 3 bases, there was a span of 24 bases. CDR1 MDHEN and CDR2 SYDVKM come from the germline V gene. CDR3 bases: TGTGCCAGCAGCAACCGGGACGGCGTGTTTCCGGTCAATCAGCCCCAGCATTTT. Protein: CASSNRDGVFPVNQPQHF.

The chain combines TRBV20-1 with TRBJ1-1, with D unclear. V lost 6 bases, J lost 7 bases, and 12 bases lay in between. Germline V CDR1 and CDR2: DFQATT, SNEGSKA (reference sequence). This CDR3 has 11 residues. CDR3 amino acids: CSATAGVEAFF. CDR3 DNA: TGCAGTGCCACGGCGGGAGTTGAAGCTTTCTTT.

The chain uses TRBV19 and TRBJ1-5, with D unclear. Germline values: CDR1 LNHDA, CDR2 SQIVND (reference sequence). The CDR3 covers 13 residues. V was pared by 8 bases and J by 0 bases, with 8 bases between. The DNA for the CDR3 is TGTGCCAGTGCAGATTATAGCAATCAGCCCCAGCATTTT. Translating it yields CASADYSNQPQHF.

The sample holds a few counts of this clone. This chain links TRBV9 with TRBJ1-2; D perhaps matches TRBD1 (5 bases). The CDR3 has 14 amino acids. Trimming removed 2 bases at V and 7 bases at J, with 15 bases between. Per the germline V gene, CDR1 is SGDLS and CDR2 is YYNGEE. In DNA form, the CDR3 reads TGTGCCAGCAGCGTGGGGCCAACGTATGGTGGCTACACCTTC. Translated, it gives CASSVGPTYGGYTF. The whole variable domain, remainder taken from reference TRBV9 and TRBJ1-2, is DSGVTQTPKHLITATGQRVTLRCSPRSGDLSVYWYQQSLDQGLQFLIQYYNGEERAKGNILERFSAQQFPDLHSELNLSSLELGDSALYFCASSVGPTYGGYTFGSGTRLTVV.

The chain employs TRBV28 and TRBJ1-1; D is unclear. Germline CDR1 reads MDHEN; CDR2 reads SYDVKM. V was clipped by 5 bases and J by 4 bases, with 8 bases between them. CDR3 length equals 12 residues. In nucleotides, the CDR3 is TGTGCCAGCAGTCAGGTGGGCACTGAAGCTTTCTTT. Translated: CASSQVGTEAFF.